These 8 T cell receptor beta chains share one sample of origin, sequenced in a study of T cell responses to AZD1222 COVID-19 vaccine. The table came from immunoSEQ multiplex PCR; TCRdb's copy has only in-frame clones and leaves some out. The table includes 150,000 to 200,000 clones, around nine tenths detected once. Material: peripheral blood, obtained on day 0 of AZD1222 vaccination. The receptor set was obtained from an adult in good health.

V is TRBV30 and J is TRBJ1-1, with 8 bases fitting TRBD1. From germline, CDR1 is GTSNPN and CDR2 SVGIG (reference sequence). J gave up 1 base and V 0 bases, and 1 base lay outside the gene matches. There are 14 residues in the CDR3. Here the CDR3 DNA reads TGTGCCTGGAGTGTAGGGACAGGGAACACTGAAGCTTTCTTT. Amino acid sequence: CAWSVGTGNTEAFF.

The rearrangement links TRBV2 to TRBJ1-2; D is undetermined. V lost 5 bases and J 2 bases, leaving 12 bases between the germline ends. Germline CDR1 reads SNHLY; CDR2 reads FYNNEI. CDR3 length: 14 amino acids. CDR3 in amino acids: CASSPNKPNYGYTF. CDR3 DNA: TGTGCCAGCAGTCCTAATAAGCCCAACTATGGCTACACCTTC.

The CDR3 sequence is CAWSAGNTIYF. The DNA of the CDR3 is TGTGCCTGGAGCGCGGGAAACACCATATATTTT. The chain links TRBV30 to TRBJ1-3; D unclear. Per the germline V gene, CDR1 is GTSNPN and CDR2 is SVGIG (reference sequence). CDR3 length: 11 residues. Trimming removed 3 bases from V and 4 bases from J, with 4 bases in between.

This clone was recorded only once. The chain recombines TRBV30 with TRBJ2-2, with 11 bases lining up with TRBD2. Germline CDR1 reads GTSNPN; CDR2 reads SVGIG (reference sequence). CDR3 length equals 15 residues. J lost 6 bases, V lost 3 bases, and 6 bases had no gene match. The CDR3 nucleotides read TGTGCCTGGAGCCACGGACTAGCGGGTGCCGGGGAGCTGTTTTTT. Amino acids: CAWSHGLAGAGELFF.

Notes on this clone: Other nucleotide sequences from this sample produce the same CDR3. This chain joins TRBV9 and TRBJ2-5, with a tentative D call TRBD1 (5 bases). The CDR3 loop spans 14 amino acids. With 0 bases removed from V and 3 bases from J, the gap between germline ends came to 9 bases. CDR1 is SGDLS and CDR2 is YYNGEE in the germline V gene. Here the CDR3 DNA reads TGTGCCAGCAGCGTAGGGCAGGGAAAAGAGACCCAGTACTTC. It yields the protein CASSVGQGKETQYF.

CDR3 nucleotide sequence: TGTGCCAGCAGCCCTGAAGCACTGCCTAATGAGCAGTTCTTC. Translating it yields CASSPEALPNEQFF. This sequence joins TRBV7-3 and TRBJ2-1; no clear D gene. Trimming removed 5 bases from V and 7 bases from J, with 15 bases in between. CDR1 and CDR2 from the germline V gene are SGHTA and FQGTGA. The CDR3 consists of 14 residues.

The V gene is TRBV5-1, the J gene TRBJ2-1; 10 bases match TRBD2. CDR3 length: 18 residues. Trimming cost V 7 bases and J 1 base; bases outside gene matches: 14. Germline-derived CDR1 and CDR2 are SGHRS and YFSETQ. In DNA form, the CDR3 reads TGCGCCAGCTTACCGGGACTAGCGCCCGGGAGGTCCTACAATGAGCAGTTCTTC. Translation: CASLPGLAPGRSYNEQFF.

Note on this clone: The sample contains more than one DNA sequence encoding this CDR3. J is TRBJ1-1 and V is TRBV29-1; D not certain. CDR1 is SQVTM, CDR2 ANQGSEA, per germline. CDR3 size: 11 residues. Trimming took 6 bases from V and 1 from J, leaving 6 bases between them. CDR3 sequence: CSVGRNTEAFF. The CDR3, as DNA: TGCAGCGTCGGACGGAACACTGAAGCTTTCTTT. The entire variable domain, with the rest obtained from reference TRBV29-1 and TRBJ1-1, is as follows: SAVISQKPSRDICQRGTSLTIQCQVDSQVTMMFWYRQQPGQSLTLIATANQGSEATYESGFVIDKFPISRPNLTFSTLTVSNMSPEDSSIYLCSVGRNTEAFFGQGTRLTVV.